This TCR beta chain comes out of a study of blood T cell repertoires in COVID-19. As processed by the authors: Reference gene primer amplification in the assay estimated nucleated cell counts. Repertoires were generated with immunoSEQ multiplex PCR, while TCRdb's copy carries only in-frame clones and drops some. From that table come the V and J calls and clone size; the DNA was used to work out D and trimming. The sample contains more than 200,000 clones, approximately 90% of which appear only once. Looked up from germline, CDR1 is SGHVS and CDR2 is FQNEAQ. This CDR3 contains 15 residues. The ends lost 5 bases at V and 8 bases at J; junction bases unmatched: 7. Followed over time, Seattle patients had been enrolled while infection was active.

What was sequenced was peripheral blood. The TCR comes from a man aged 30-40 years with COVID-19, enrolled during active disease. The chain joins TRBV7-8 to TRBJ2-2; 11 nucleotides match TRBD1. The CDR3 sequence is CASSVGQGAVGELFF. CDR3 DNA: TGTGCCAGCAGCGTAGGACAGGGGGCGGTTGGGGAGCTGTTTTTT.